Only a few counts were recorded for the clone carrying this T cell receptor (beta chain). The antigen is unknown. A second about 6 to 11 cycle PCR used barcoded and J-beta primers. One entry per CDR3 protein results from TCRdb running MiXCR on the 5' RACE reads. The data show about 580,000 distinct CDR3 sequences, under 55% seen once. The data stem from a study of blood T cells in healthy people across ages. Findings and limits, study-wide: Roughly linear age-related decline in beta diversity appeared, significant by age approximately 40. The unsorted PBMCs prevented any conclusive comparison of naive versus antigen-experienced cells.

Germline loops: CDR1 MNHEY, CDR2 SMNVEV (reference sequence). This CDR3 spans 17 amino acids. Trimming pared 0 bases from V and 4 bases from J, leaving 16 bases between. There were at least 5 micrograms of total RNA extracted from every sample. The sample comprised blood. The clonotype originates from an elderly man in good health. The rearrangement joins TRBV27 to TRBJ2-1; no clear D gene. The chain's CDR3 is CASSLSVIARLYNEQFF. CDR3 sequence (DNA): TGTGCCAGCAGTTTATCGGTCATAGCTCGCTTGTACAATGAGCAGTTCTTC.